Below, 20 T cell receptor beta chains from the same sample are listed, as sequenced in a study of blood T cell repertoires in COVID-19. The data were produced by immunoSEQ multiplex PCR, yet TCRdb's version contains in-frame clones alone and is incomplete. The table shows fewer than 15,000 clones, with roughly 90% occurring only once. Sequencing was performed on peripheral blood. These receptor sequences come from a man older than 75 with acute or convalescent COVID-19.

This clone was picked up a small number of times. The chain combines TRBV15 with TRBJ1-5; 8 bases map to TRBD1. This CDR3 is built from 16 residues. Germline V gene lookup returns CDR1 LNHNV and CDR2 YYDKDF (reference sequence). Trimming at V came to 0 bases and at J to 7 bases, leaving 8 bases not matched to a gene. This CDR3 reads CATSREDRAPPQPQHF. As DNA, the CDR3 is TGTGCCACCAGCAGAGAGGACAGGGCCCCCCCCCAGCCCCAGCATTTT.

The V gene is TRBV11-3, the J gene TRBJ2-2; 7 bases align to TRBD1. This CDR3 region has 15 residues. With 4 bases clipped from V and 5 bases from J, the junction kept 7 bases outside the gene matches. Germline-derived CDR1 and CDR2 are SGHNT and YENEEA. CDR3 amino acids: CASSSRDRGTGELFF. CDR3 coding DNA: TGTGCCAGCAGCTCCCGGGACAGAGGGACCGGGGAGCTGTTTTTT. The entire variable domain, with the rest obtained from reference TRBV11-3 and TRBJ2-2, is as follows: EAGVVQSPRYKIIEKKQPVAFWCNPISGHNTLYWYLQNLGQGPELLIRYENEEAVDDSQLPKDRFSAERLKGVDSTLKIQPAELGDSAVYLCASSSRDRGTGELFFGEGSRLTVL.

The chain uses TRBV3-1 (or the pseudogene TRBV3-2) and TRBJ2-7; 8 nucleotides agree with TRBD2. The junction had 7 bases not matched to a gene; V was cut back by 4 bases and J by 2 bases. The CDR3 extends over 15 amino acids. Germline V CDR1 and CDR2: LGHDT, YNNKEL (reference sequence). The DNA for the CDR3 is TGTGCCAGCAGCCGACTCGGGGGGGGGCCCTACGAGCAGTACTTC. It encodes CASSRLGGGPYEQYF.

V and J are TRBV2 and TRBJ1-1; the match to TRBD1 covers 8 bases. CDR3 length equals 16 residues. In germline, CDR1 is SNHLY, CDR2 FYNNEI. V was clipped by 5 bases and J by 1 base; unmatched bases: 9. The CDR3 DNA reads as TGTGCCAGCAGTTGGGACAGGAAACCTACGAACACTGAAGCTTTCTTT. It codes for CASSWDRKPTNTEAFF.

The gene calls are TRBV11-1 and TRBJ2-6, with TRBD1 identical over 7 bases. The germline V gene has CDR1 SGHAT and CDR2 FQDESV (reference sequence). The J segment lost 0 bases and the V segment lost 5 bases, leaving 4 bases of the junction unmatched. The CDR3 consists of 16 residues. This chain's CDR3 is CASSMGQLSGANVLTF. CDR3 bases: TGTGCCAGCAGCATGGGACAGCTCTCTGGGGCCAACGTCCTGACTTTC.

The chain carries TRBV3-1 (or the pseudogene TRBV3-2) and TRBJ2-1; 11 bases match TRBD2. The CDR3 totals 16 residues. Germline assignment: CDR1 LGHDT and CDR2 YNNKEL (reference sequence). V shed 1 base, J shed 6 bases, and the junction held 5 bases outside the gene matches. Here the CDR3 DNA reads TGTGCCAGCAGCCAAGGTAATAGCGGGGGGGCCAATGAGCAGTTCTTC. Translated: CASSQGNSGGANEQFF.

This chain links TRBV3-1 (or the pseudogene TRBV3-2) with TRBJ1-3; 9 nucleotides align to TRBD1. CDR3 size: 17 residues. V shed 1 base and J 1 base; nucleotides not matched to a gene: 5. Germline CDR1 and CDR2: LGHDT and YNNKEL (reference sequence). CDR3: CASSQAGQGTSGNTIYF. The DNA of the CDR3 is TGTGCCAGCAGCCAAGCGGGACAGGGCACGTCTGGAAACACCATATATTTT.

The V gene is TRBV5-4, the J gene TRBJ2-7; TRBD2 matches 9 bases. The germline V gene encodes CDR1 SGHNT and CDR2 YYREEE (reference sequence). The CDR3 is 16 amino acids. V lost 4 bases, J lost 5 bases, and 13 bases stayed unmatched. CDR3 protein: CASSRVGSGRTHEQYF. CDR3 nucleotides: TGTGCCAGCAGCCGCGTGGGTAGCGGGAGAACCCACGAGCAGTACTTC.

The rearrangement joins TRBV7-9 to TRBJ2-3; 12 positions agree with TRBD2. This CDR3 region has 16 residues. V dropped 5 bases and J dropped 4; count of bases not matched to a gene: 7. Per germline, CDR1 SEHNR and CDR2 FQNEAQ (reference sequence). CDR3 protein: CASSTSGLAGPDTQYF. The CDR3 DNA reads as TGTGCCAGCAGCACTTCGGGACTAGCGGGTCCAGATACGCAGTATTTT.

The rearrangement uses TRBV4-1 and TRBJ2-3; TRBD2 matches 7 bases. Germline loops: CDR1 MGHRA, CDR2 YSYEKL. The CDR3 has 15 residues. Losses at the gene ends were 4 bases for V and 5 bases for J; bases not matched to a gene: 9. CDR3 protein: CASSPGPGRKDTQYF. CDR3 in DNA: TGCGCCAGCAGCCCTGGGCCCGGGAGGAAAGATACGCAGTATTTT.

The chain recombines TRBV5-5 with TRBJ1-5; D possibly corresponds to TRBD1 (6 bases). Per the germline V gene, CDR1 is SGHKS and CDR2 is YYEKEE (reference sequence). The CDR3 is 13 residues long. V lost 4 bases, J lost 8 bases, and 13 bases lay in between. The CDR3 sequence is CASSVEGVKPQHF. The CDR3 nucleotides read TGTGCCAGCAGCGTAGAGGGGGTAAAGCCCCAGCATTTT. Together with reference TRBV5-5 and TRBJ1-5, the CDR3 gives the full variable domain: DAGVTQSPTHLIKTRGQQVTLRCSPISGHKSVSWYQQVLGQGPQFIFQYYEKEERGRGNFPDRFSARQFPNYSSELNVNALLLGDSALYLCASSVEGVKPQHFGDGTRLSIL.

V usage is TRBV6-5 and J usage is TRBJ2-1, with unresolved D. Trimming took off 9 bases at V and 0 bases at J, with 12 bases between the two ends. The CDR3 spans 14 residues. Per germline, CDR1 MNHEY and CDR2 SVGAGI. CDR3 sequence (DNA): TGTGCCAGTCGAGGATCCAGCTCCTACAATGAGCAGTTCTTC. Translated, it gives CASRGSSSYNEQFF.

This sequence joins TRBV6-6 and TRBJ1-2; TRBD1 is a possible D gene (6 bases). Germline CDR1 reads MNHNY; CDR2 reads SVGAGI (reference sequence). The CDR3 spans 13 residues. V lost 8 bases and J 5 bases, leaving 15 bases between the germline ends. CDR3 sequence reads: CASGPGTKYGYTF. CDR3 DNA sequence: TGTGCCAGCGGTCCCGGGACAAAATATGGCTACACCTTC.

The chain recombines TRBV14 with TRBJ1-1; the D gene is possibly TRBD1 (6 bases). The CDR3 length is 14 residues. V was trimmed by 5 bases and J by 5 bases, leaving 15 bases between them. Germline loops: CDR1 SGHDN, CDR2 FVKESK. The CDR3 loop reads CASSFRGASTEAFF. DNA of the CDR3: TGTGCCAGCAGCTTTCGGGGGGCGTCGACTGAAGCTTTCTTT.

CDR3 loop: CASSIQTSFPSEQYF. The CDR3 nucleotides read TGTGCCAGCTCAATACAGACCTCTTTCCCCTCCGAGCAGTACTTC. The rearrangement uses TRBV18 and TRBJ2-7, with no clear D. CDR1 is KGHSH, CDR2 LQKENI, per germline. V was pared by 5 bases and J by 6 bases, with 20 bases between. This CDR3 region has 15 residues.

The DNA of the CDR3 is TGTGCCAGCAGCCACCTTGACAGGGCGGTTGCTTTCTTT. Translated, it gives CASSHLDRAVAFF. The chain carries TRBV3-1 (or the pseudogene TRBV3-2) and TRBJ1-1; 7 bases are shared with TRBD1. The CDR3 sequence is 13 residues long. CDR1 is LGHDT, CDR2 YNNKEL, per germline (reference sequence). J was trimmed by 11 bases and V by 3 bases; bases with no gene match: 9.

The chain joins TRBV29-1 to TRBJ2-1, with D possibly matching TRBD1 (6 bases). V shed 0 bases and J shed 7 bases, with 13 bases lying between them. CDR1 and CDR2 from the germline V gene are SQVTM and ANQGSEA. The CDR3 runs to 14 residues. CDR3 region: CSVEEGHQVNEQFF. The CDR3 DNA reads TGCAGCGTTGAAGAGGGACACCAGGTAAATGAGCAGTTCTTC.

Here the CDR3 DNA reads TGTGCCAGCAGCCAGGGTGTTGGTGAAAAACTGTTTTTT. Protein product: CASSQGVGEKLFF. The chain links TRBV7-3 to TRBJ1-4, with D maybe TRBD1 (5 bases). Germline CDR1 is SGHTA and CDR2 is FQGTGA. The CDR3 runs 13 residues. V shed 5 bases and J shed 7 bases, with 11 bases lying between them. Full variable domain (rest looked up from reference TRBV7-3 and TRBJ1-4): GAGVSQTPSNKVTEKGKYVELRCDPISGHTALYWYRQSLGQGPEFLIYFQGTGAADDSGLPNDRFFAVRPEGSVSTLKIQRTERGDSAVYLCASSQGVGEKLFFGSGTQLSVL.

The chain has TRBV6-6 and TRBJ1-2; TRBD1 agrees at 7 bases. The CDR3 has 16 residues. V shed 8 bases and J 2 bases; nucleotides not matched to a gene: 14. Germline CDR1 is MNHNY and CDR2 is SVGAGI (reference sequence). This CDR3 reads CASRRIATGTNYGYTF. In DNA, the CDR3 is TGTGCCAGCCGACGGATAGCGACAGGGACCAACTATGGCTACACCTTC.

V gene TRBV21-1 combines with J gene TRBJ2-7; TRBD1 is the table's D call and was not checked against the DNA. TRBV21-1 is deemed a pseudogene. The CDR3 is made up of 21 amino acids. CDR3 amino acids: CASSKILKSQAHWVFSYEQYF. The CDR3 coding sequence is TGTGCCAGCAGCAAAATATTGAAAAGTCAGGCCCACTGGGTATTTAGCTACGAGCAGTACTTC.